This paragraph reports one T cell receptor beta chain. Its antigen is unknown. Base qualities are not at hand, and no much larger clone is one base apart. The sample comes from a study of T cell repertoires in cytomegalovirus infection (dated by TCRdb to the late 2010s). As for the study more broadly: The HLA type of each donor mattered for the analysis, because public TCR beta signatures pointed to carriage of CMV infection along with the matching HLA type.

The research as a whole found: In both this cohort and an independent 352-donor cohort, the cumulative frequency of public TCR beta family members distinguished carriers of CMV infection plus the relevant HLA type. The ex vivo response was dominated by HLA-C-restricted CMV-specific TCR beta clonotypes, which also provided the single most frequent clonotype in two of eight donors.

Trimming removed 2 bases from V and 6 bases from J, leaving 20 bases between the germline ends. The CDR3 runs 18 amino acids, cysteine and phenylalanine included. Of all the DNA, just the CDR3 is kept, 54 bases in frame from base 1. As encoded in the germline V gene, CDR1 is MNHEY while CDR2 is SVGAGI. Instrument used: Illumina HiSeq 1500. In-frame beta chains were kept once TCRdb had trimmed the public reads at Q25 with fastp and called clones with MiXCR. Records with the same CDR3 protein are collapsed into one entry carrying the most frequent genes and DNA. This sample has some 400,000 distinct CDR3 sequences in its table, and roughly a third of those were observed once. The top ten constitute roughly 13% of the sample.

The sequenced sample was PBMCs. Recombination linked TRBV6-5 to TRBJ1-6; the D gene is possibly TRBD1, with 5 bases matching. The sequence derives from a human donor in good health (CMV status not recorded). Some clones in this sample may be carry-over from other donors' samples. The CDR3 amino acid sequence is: CASSYRAEGIQANSPLHF. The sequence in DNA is TGTGCCAGCAGTTACCGCGCGGAGGGGATCCAGGCTAATTCACCCCTCCACTTT.